This TCR beta chain was observed in a study of sequential checkpoint blockade in melanoma. Study details: After both sequences, patients received maintenance nivolumab.

As to treatment: randomized to nivolumab then ipilimumab (arm A) or the reverse (arm B). DNA-damaging chemotherapy had not been given to any patient beforehand. Live CD3+CD8+ CD19− CD56− cells were sorted from PBMCs. This clone was counted only a few times. This table comes from immunoSEQ multiplex PCR, and its TCRdb copy is limited to in-frame clones, with some not included. The sample yields over 8,000 clones, roughly 57% seen once. The V gene lost 0 bases and the J gene lost 3 bases, with 9 bases spanning the gap. Germline CDR1 is ENHRY and CDR2 is SYGVKD. The CDR3 is 14 amino acids. The sequence was obtained from a human donor with melanoma. The chain uses TRBV10-3 and TRBJ2-7; D gene ambiguous. The source material was CD8+ T cells sorted from blood (inferred from file names), sampled from a patient given nivolumab and ipilimumab in sequence. The CDR3 sequence: CAISESGFRYEQYF. CDR3 DNA: TGTGCCATCAGTGAGTCGGGCTTCCGCTACGAGCAGTACTTC.